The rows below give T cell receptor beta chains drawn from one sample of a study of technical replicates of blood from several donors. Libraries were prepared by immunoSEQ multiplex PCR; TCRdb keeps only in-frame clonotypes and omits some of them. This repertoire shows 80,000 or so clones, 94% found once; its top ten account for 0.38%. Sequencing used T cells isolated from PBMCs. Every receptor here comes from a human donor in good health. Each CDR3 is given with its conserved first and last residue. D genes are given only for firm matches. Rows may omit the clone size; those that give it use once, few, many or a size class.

CDR3aa: CATQDRLSSGANVLTF
CDR3nt: TGTGCCACCCAGGACAGACTAAGCTCTGGGGCCAACGTCCTGACTTTC
abundance: .
d_gene: .
v_gene: TRBV10-3
j_gene: TRBJ2-6
len: 16

CDR3aa: CASGDFQETQYF
CDR3nt: TGTGCCAGCGGGGACTTCCAAGAGACCCAGTACTTC
abundance: .
d_gene: .
v_gene: TRBV11-1
j_gene: TRBJ2-5
len: 12

CDR3aa: CASSYSTRMNGELFF
CDR3nt: TGTGCCAGCAGTTACTCGACTAGGATGAATGGGGAGCTGTTTTTT
abundance: once
d_gene: .
v_gene: TRBV6-5
j_gene: TRBJ2-2
len: 15

CDR3aa: CASSLPGRMSGANVLTF
CDR3nt: TGTGCCAGCAGCTTGCCAGGGCGGATGTCTGGGGCCAACGTCCTGACTTTC
abundance: .
d_gene: .
v_gene: TRBV7-3
j_gene: TRBJ2-6
len: 17

CDR3aa: CASSRDRGLSEAFF
CDR3nt: TGTGCCAGCAGCCGGGACAGGGGGCTCTCTGAAGCTTTCTTT
abundance: .
d_gene: TRBD1
v_gene: TRBV6-5
j_gene: TRBJ1-1
len: 14

CDR3aa: CASSILMAANTGELFF
CDR3nt: TGTGCCAGTAGTATCTTAATGGCGGCAAACACCGGGGAGCTGTTTTTT
abundance: .
d_gene: .
v_gene: TRBV19
j_gene: TRBJ2-2
len: 16

CDR3aa: CASSVGVSGITDTQYF
CDR3nt: TGTGCCAGCAGCGTAGGGGTTAGCGGGATCACAGATACGCAGTATTTT
abundance: .
d_gene: TRBD2
v_gene: TRBV9
j_gene: TRBJ2-3
len: 16

CDR3aa: CASSPSRTVGETQYF
CDR3nt: TGCGCCAGCAGCCCCTCTCGGACAGTCGGAGAGACCCAGTACTTC
abundance: .
d_gene: .
v_gene: TRBV5-1
j_gene: TRBJ2-5
len: 15

CDR3aa: CASSNSGSGYTDTQYF
CDR3nt: TGTGCCAGCAGTAATAGCGGGAGTGGTTACACAGATACGCAGTATTTT
abundance: .
d_gene: TRBD2
v_gene: TRBV2
j_gene: TRBJ2-3
len: 16

CDR3aa: CASSYSKTYTGNEQYF
CDR3nt: TGTGCCAGCAGTTACTCGAAGACCTATACGGGGAACGAGCAGTACTTC
abundance: .
d_gene: .
v_gene: TRBV6-5
j_gene: TRBJ2-7
len: 16

CDR3aa: CASGNRYTGGTEAFF
CDR3nt: TGTGCCAGCGGTAACCGGTACACAGGGGGAACTGAAGCTTTCTTT
abundance: once
d_gene: TRBD1
v_gene: TRBV6-5
j_gene: TRBJ1-1
len: 15

CDR3aa: CASSLGQNPYEQYF
CDR3nt: TGTGCCAGCAGCTTGGGACAGAATCCTTACGAGCAGTACTTC
abundance: .
d_gene: TRBD1
v_gene: TRBV6-5
j_gene: TRBJ2-7
len: 14

CDR3aa: CASSLELATDTQYF
CDR3nt: TGTGCCAGCAGCTTAGAGCTAGCGACAGATACGCAGTATTTT
abundance: .
d_gene: .
v_gene: TRBV7-6
j_gene: TRBJ2-3
len: 14

CDR3aa: CAISDVNSQAYNTEAFF
CDR3nt: TGTGCCATCAGTGACGTAAACAGCCAGGCTTACAACACTGAAGCTTTCTTT
abundance: .
d_gene: .
v_gene: TRBV10-3
j_gene: TRBJ1-1
len: 17

CDR3aa: CAVIPGTANEKLFF
CDR3nt: TGTGCCGTAATTCCCGGGACAGCGAATGAAAAACTGTTTTTT
abundance: .
d_gene: TRBD1
v_gene: TRBV30
j_gene: TRBJ1-4
len: 14

CDR3aa: CASSRTGGGTGELFF
CDR3nt: TGTGCCAGCAGCCGAACAGGGGGCGGCACCGGGGAGCTGTTTTTT
abundance: .
d_gene: TRBD1
v_gene: TRBV14
j_gene: TRBJ2-2
len: 15

CDR3aa: CASRGGGRITGELFF
CDR3nt: TGTGCCAGCCGGGGCGGCGGGAGAATCACCGGGGAGCTGTTTTTT
abundance: .
d_gene: TRBD2
v_gene: TRBV28
j_gene: TRBJ2-2
len: 15

CDR3aa: CASSQVADNTEAFF
CDR3nt: TGCGCCAGCAGCCAAGTGGCGGATAACACTGAAGCTTTCTTT
abundance: .
d_gene: .
v_gene: TRBV4-3
j_gene: TRBJ1-1
len: 14

CDR3aa: CASQREGRNEQFF
CDR3nt: TGTGCCAGTCAAAGGGAGGGCCGTAATGAGCAGTTCTTC
abundance: .
d_gene: TRBD2
v_gene: TRBV27
j_gene: TRBJ2-1
len: 13

CDR3aa: CASSVGSQNEKLFF
CDR3nt: TGTGCCAGCAGCGTCGGGAGTCAGAATGAAAAACTGTTTTTT
abundance: once
d_gene: .
v_gene: TRBV9
j_gene: TRBJ1-4
len: 14

CDR3aa: CASRGSSGFSYEQYF
CDR3nt: TGTGCCAGCAGAGGGTCTAGCGGTTTCTCCTACGAGCAGTACTTC
abundance: .
d_gene: TRBD2
v_gene: TRBV7-2
j_gene: TRBJ2-7
len: 15

CDR3aa: CASSVLGGPSYEQYF
CDR3nt: TGTGCCAGCAGCGTACTGGGGGGGCCCTCCTACGAGCAGTACTTC
abundance: few
d_gene: .
v_gene: TRBV11-2
j_gene: TRBJ2-7
len: 15

CDR3aa: CASSLVLAGGGLNEQFF
CDR3nt: TGTGCCAGCAGCTTAGTTCTAGCGGGAGGAGGCCTAAATGAGCAGTTCTTC
abundance: .
d_gene: TRBD2
v_gene: TRBV7-9
j_gene: TRBJ2-1
len: 17

CDR3aa: CASLGQGPHGYTF
CDR3nt: TGTGCCAGCTTAGGACAGGGGCCCCATGGCTACACCTTC
abundance: .
d_gene: TRBD1
v_gene: TRBV27
j_gene: TRBJ1-2
len: 13

CDR3aa: CSVERGRTEAFF
CDR3nt: TGCAGCGTTGAAAGGGGGCGCACTGAAGCTTTCTTT
abundance: .
d_gene: TRBD1
v_gene: TRBV29-1
j_gene: TRBJ1-1
len: 12

CDR3aa: CASSRTGLSNQPQHF
CDR3nt: TGTGCCAGCAGTCGGACAGGGCTAAGCAATCAGCCCCAGCATTTT
abundance: .
d_gene: TRBD1
v_gene: TRBV6-5
j_gene: TRBJ1-5
len: 15

CDR3aa: CASSPTPYQPQHF
CDR3nt: TGTGCCAGCAGCCCTACTCCTTATCAGCCCCAGCATTTT
abundance: .
d_gene: .
v_gene: TRBV5-6
j_gene: TRBJ1-5
len: 13

CDR3aa: CASSIRNRGTEAFF
CDR3nt: TGTGCCAGCAGCATAAGAAACAGGGGGACTGAAGCTTTCTTT
abundance: .
d_gene: TRBD1
v_gene: TRBV5-4
j_gene: TRBJ1-1
len: 14

CDR3aa: CASRSTGLEPQHF
CDR3nt: TGTGCCAGCAGATCAACAGGGCTGGAGCCCCAGCATTTT
abundance: once
d_gene: .
v_gene: TRBV7-9
j_gene: TRBJ1-5
len: 13

CDR3aa: CASSIDADRAQHF
CDR3nt: TGTGCCAGTAGTATAGATGCCGACAGGGCCCAGCATTTT
abundance: .
d_gene: TRBD1
v_gene: TRBV19
j_gene: TRBJ1-5
len: 13

CDR3aa: CASSGTANEKLFF
CDR3nt: TGTGCCAGCAGTGGGACAGCTAATGAAAAACTGTTTTTT
abundance: .
d_gene: .
v_gene: TRBV2
j_gene: TRBJ1-4
len: 13

CDR3aa: CASSDRDTLNYGYTF
CDR3nt: TGTGCCAGCAGTGACCGGGACACACTGAACTATGGCTACACCTTC
abundance: .
d_gene: .
v_gene: TRBV25-1
j_gene: TRBJ1-2
len: 15

CDR3aa: CASSPRPGTGDTEAFF
CDR3nt: TGTGCCAGCAGCCCCCGCCCCGGGACAGGGGACACTGAAGCTTTCTTT
abundance: .
d_gene: TRBD1
v_gene: TRBV9
j_gene: TRBJ1-1
len: 16